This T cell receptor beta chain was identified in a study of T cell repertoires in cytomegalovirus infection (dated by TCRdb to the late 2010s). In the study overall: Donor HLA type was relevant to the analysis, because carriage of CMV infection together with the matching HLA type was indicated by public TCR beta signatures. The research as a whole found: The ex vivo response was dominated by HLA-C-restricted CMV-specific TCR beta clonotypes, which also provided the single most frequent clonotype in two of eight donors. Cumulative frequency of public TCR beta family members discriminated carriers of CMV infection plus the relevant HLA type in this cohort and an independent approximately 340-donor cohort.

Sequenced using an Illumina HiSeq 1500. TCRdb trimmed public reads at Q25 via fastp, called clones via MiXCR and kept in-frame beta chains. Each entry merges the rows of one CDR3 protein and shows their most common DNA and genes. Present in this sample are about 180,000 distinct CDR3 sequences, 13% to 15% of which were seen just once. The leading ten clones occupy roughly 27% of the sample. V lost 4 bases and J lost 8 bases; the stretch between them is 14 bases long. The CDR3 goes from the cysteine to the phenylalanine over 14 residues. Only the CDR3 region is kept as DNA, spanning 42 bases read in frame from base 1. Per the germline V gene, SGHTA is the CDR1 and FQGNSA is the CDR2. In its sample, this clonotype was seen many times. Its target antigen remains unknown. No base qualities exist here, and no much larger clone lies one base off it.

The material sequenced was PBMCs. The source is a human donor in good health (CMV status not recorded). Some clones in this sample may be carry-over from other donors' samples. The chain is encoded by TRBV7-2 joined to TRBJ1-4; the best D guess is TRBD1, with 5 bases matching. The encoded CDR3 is CASSSQRRGEKLFF. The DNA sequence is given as TGTGCCAGCAGCTCCCAGAGGAGGGGCGAAAAACTGTTTTTT.